One T cell receptor beta chain is described in this entry. This sample is drawn from a study of blood T cell repertoires in COVID-19. CDR1 is SQVTM and CDR2 is ANQGSEA in the germline V gene. CDR3 length equals 9 residues. Trimming pared 8 bases from V and 7 bases from J, leaving 5 bases between. Profiling relied on immunoSEQ multiplex PCR, and the TCRdb table lists in-frame clones only, not all of them. This sample has hundreds of thousands of clones, with approximately 82% found just once. The receptor was derived from a woman over 75 with acute or convalescent COVID-19. The specimen was peripheral blood. The rearrangement joins TRBV29-1 to TRBJ2-2; no definite D call. The CDR3 sequence: CSPDGELFF. For the CDR3, the DNA is TGCAGCCCAGACGGGGAGCTGTTTTTT.